Listed below are T cell receptor beta chains from one sample, sequenced in a study of CD4 and CD8 cells across lung adenocarcinoma regions. TCRdb ran MiXCR on the PCR reads and lists one entry per CDR3 protein. Altogether roughly 24,000 distinct CDR3 sequences are present, around 52% being singletons, with the ten largest covering around 21%. The source material was CD4+ T cells from the center of a lung tumor. These receptors were obtained from a male donor with lung adenocarcinoma. The CD4 and CD8 labels of this study may be unreliable. The CDR3 runs from the conserved cysteine through the conserved F or W. D genes are given only for firm matches. Not all rows give a size; the values are once, few, many and, for expanded clones, a class.

clone size: -
J gene: TRBJ2-5
D gene: TRBD1
V gene: TRBV6-2/TRBV6-3
CDR3 protein: CASLVQGAQETQYF
CDR3 DNA: TGTGCCAGCCTTGTACAGGGGGCTCAAGAGACCCAGTACTTC

clone size: many
J gene: TRBJ2-3
D gene: -
V gene: TRBV7-3
CDR3 protein: CASSVGLTDTQYF
CDR3 DNA: TGTGCCAGCAGCGTGGGTCTTACAGATACGCAGTATTTT

clone size: -
J gene: TRBJ2-4
D gene: -
V gene: TRBV6-1
CDR3 protein: CASGTPGGRDKEIQYF
CDR3 DNA: TGTGCCAGCGGTACGCCCGGGGGCCGAGACAAAGAGATTCAGTACTTC

clone size: many
J gene: TRBJ2-1
D gene: -
V gene: TRBV11-2
CDR3 protein: CASSSTSGGLVYNEQFF
CDR3 DNA: TGTGCCAGCAGCTCGACCTCCGGCGGCCTCGTCTACAATGAGCAGTTCTTC

clone size: -
J gene: TRBJ1-5
D gene: -
V gene: TRBV7-2
CDR3 protein: CASSLLSNQPQHF
CDR3 DNA: TGTGCCAGCAGCTTACTTAGCAATCAGCCCCAGCATTTT

clone size: -
J gene: TRBJ2-2
D gene: -
V gene: TRBV6-8
CDR3 protein: CASSYSRWPAVSTGKLFF
CDR3 DNA: TGTGCCAGCAGTTACTCGCGTTGGCCTGCTGTGAGCACAGGGAAGCTGTTTTTT

clone size: -
J gene: TRBJ2-4
D gene: -
V gene: TRBV25-1
CDR3 protein: CGLRAKNAQYF
CDR3 DNA: TGTGGGCTGAGAGCCAAAAACGCGCAGTACTTC

clone size: -
J gene: TRBJ2-3
D gene: -
V gene: TRBV6-1
CDR3 protein: CASSDAGLGAEDMQYF
CDR3 DNA: TGTGCCAGCAGTGACGCAGGGCTGGGGGCCGAAGACATGCAGTATTTC

clone size: many
J gene: TRBJ2-7
D gene: TRBD1
V gene: TRBV6-5
CDR3 protein: CASSYSSGQGSYEQYF
CDR3 DNA: TGTGCCAGCAGTTACTCGTCGGGACAGGGTAGCTACGAGCAGTACTTC

clone size: -
J gene: TRBJ2-6
D gene: TRBD1
V gene: TRBV9
CDR3 protein: CASSVSTGAGANVLTF
CDR3 DNA: TGTGCCAGCAGCGTATCGACAGGGGCTGGGGCCAACGTCCTGACTTTC

clone size: -
J gene: TRBJ2-7
D gene: TRBD1
V gene: TRBV20-1
CDR3 protein: CSAYDRGLLAGYEQYF
CDR3 DNA: TGCAGTGCTTATGACAGGGGGCTTCTCGCCGGGTACGAGCAGTACTTC

clone size: -
J gene: TRBJ2-4
D gene: -
V gene: TRBV6-1
CDR3 protein: CASSQSGSKDTQYF
CDR3 DNA: TGTGCCAGCAGTCAGAGCGGATCCAAAGACACTCAGTACTTC

clone size: many
J gene: TRBJ2-7
D gene: TRBD1
V gene: TRBV6-1
CDR3 protein: CASSTDRGAYEQYF
CDR3 DNA: TGTGCCAGCAGCACCGACAGGGGAGCCTACGAGCAGTACTTC

clone size: -
J gene: TRBJ2-5
D gene: -
V gene: TRBV6-1
CDR3 protein: CASSESVRRGVQYF
CDR3 DNA: TGTGCCAGCAGTGAATCTGTCCGCAGGGGGGTCCAGTACTTC

clone size: -
J gene: TRBJ2-3
D gene: -
V gene: TRBV10-3
CDR3 protein: CAISEVQEVVGYF
CDR3 DNA: TGTGCCATCAGTGAGGTACAGGAAGTGGTGGGGTATTTT

clone size: -
J gene: TRBJ2-2
D gene: TRBD1
V gene: TRBV10-1
CDR3 protein: CASSESSGRNTGAQFF
CDR3 DNA: TGCGCCAGCAGTGAGTCATCGGGACGAAACACAGGGGCGCAGTTTTTT

clone size: -
J gene: TRBJ2-5
D gene: TRBD2
V gene: TRBV11-2
CDR3 protein: CASSPTSGTGETQYF
CDR3 DNA: TGTGCCAGCAGCCCAACTAGCGGGACGGGAGAGACCCAGTACTTC

clone size: few
J gene: TRBJ2-3
D gene: -
V gene: TRBV27
CDR3 protein: CASSPGRGAPDQETQYF
CDR3 DNA: TGTGCCAGCAGTCCTGGCCGCGGGGCTCCTGACCAAGAGACGCAGTACTTT

clone size: -
J gene: TRBJ1-2
D gene: -
V gene: TRBV6-5
CDR3 protein: CASSYTTGHTVYGYTF
CDR3 DNA: TGTGCCAGCAGTTACACGACAGGACATACTGTCTATGGCTACACCTTC

clone size: once
J gene: TRBJ2-5
D gene: TRBD2
V gene: TRBV7-2
CDR3 protein: CASSADLAGGKTQYF
CDR3 DNA: TGTGCCAGCAGCGCCGATCTAGCGGGGGGGAAGACCCAGTACTTC

clone size: -
J gene: TRBJ1-1
D gene: -
V gene: TRBV6-1
CDR3 protein: CASRGVKGTEAFF
CDR3 DNA: TGTGCCAGCAGGGGGGTTAAGGGTACTGAAGCTTTCTTT

clone size: few
J gene: TRBJ2-3
D gene: -
V gene: TRBV10-3
CDR3 protein: CALGLQAGSPGTQFF
CDR3 DNA: TGTGCCCTGGGCCTCCAGGCTGGAAGCCCAGGGACGCAGTTTTTT

clone size: few
J gene: TRBJ1-2
D gene: -
V gene: TRBV11-2
CDR3 protein: CASSLVGGPEYGYTF
CDR3 DNA: TGTGCCAGCAGCTTAGTGGGGGGGCCGGAATATGGCTACACCTTC

clone size: many
J gene: TRBJ1-2
D gene: -
V gene: TRBV6-1
CDR3 protein: CASGGTASNYGYTF
CDR3 DNA: TGTGCCAGCGGTGGTACAGCTTCTAACTATGGCTACACCTTC

clone size: few
J gene: TRBJ2-7
D gene: -
V gene: TRBV6-1
CDR3 protein: CASRADGFDEQYF
CDR3 DNA: TGTGCCAGCAGGGCGGACGGTTTCGACGAGCAGTACTTC

clone size: -
J gene: TRBJ2-5
D gene: TRBD2
V gene: TRBV10-2
CDR3 protein: CASSELAGGETQYF
CDR3 DNA: TGCGCCAGCAGTGAACTAGCGGGGGGAGAGACCCAGTACTTC

clone size: -
J gene: TRBJ2-5
D gene: -
V gene: TRBV10-3
CDR3 protein: CAGTGPRYHETQYF
CDR3 DNA: TGTGCGGGGACCGGGCCACGTTACCATGAGACCCAGTATTTC

clone size: many
J gene: TRBJ1-4
D gene: -
V gene: TRBV6-1
CDR3 protein: CASSLYLGWGDNEKLFF
CDR3 DNA: TGTGCCAGCAGCCTGTACCTGGGGTGGGGCGATAATGAAAAACTGTTTTTT

clone size: -
J gene: TRBJ2-3
D gene: TRBD2
V gene: TRBV6-1
CDR3 protein: CASRIGSSGGTSTDTQYF
CDR3 DNA: TGTGCCAGCAGGATCGGGAGTAGCGGGGGCACTAGCACAGATACCCAGTATTTC

clone size: -
J gene: TRBJ2-4
D gene: -
V gene: TRBV7-3
CDR3 protein: CASSSGLCTKDIQYF
CDR3 DNA: TGTGCCAGCAGCTCGGGGCTGTGTACCAAAGATATTCAGTACTTC

clone size: -
J gene: TRBJ2-2
D gene: TRBD1
V gene: TRBV6-1
CDR3 protein: CASSLQSGITGALFF
CDR3 DNA: TGTGCCAGCAGCCTCCAGTCCGGAATTACAGGGGCGCTGTTTTTT

clone size: -
J gene: TRBJ2-4
D gene: -
V gene: TRBV10-1
CDR3 protein: CATSQRRKNIQYF
CDR3 DNA: TGCGCCACGAGTCAGCGAAGGAAAAACATTCAGTACTTC

clone size: -
J gene: TRBJ2-2
D gene: -
V gene: TRBV10-1
CDR3 protein: CASSASGVSTGEQFF
CDR3 DNA: TGCGCCAGCAGTGCCAGCGGGGTGAGCACAGGGGAGCAGTTTTTT

clone size: -
J gene: TRBJ2-3
D gene: -
V gene: TRBV7-2
CDR3 protein: CASGLDYSSTETQYF
CDR3 DNA: TGTGCCAGCGGCTTGGACTATAGTAGCACAGAGACCCAGTATTTT

clone size: -
J gene: TRBJ1-3
D gene: -
V gene: TRBV6-1
CDR3 protein: CASSPRGNTIYF
CDR3 DNA: TGTGCCAGCAGCCCCCGGGGAAACACCATATATTTT

clone size: medium-sized
J gene: TRBJ2-2
D gene: -
V gene: TRBV12-3/TRBV12-4
CDR3 protein: CASSDTVKNTGELFF
CDR3 DNA: TGTGCCAGCAGTGATACAGTGAAGAACACCGGGGAGCTGTTTTTT

clone size: -
J gene: TRBJ2-1
D gene: -
V gene: TRBV2
CDR3 protein: CASRPTRMSYNEQFF
CDR3 DNA: TGTGCCAGCAGACCGACTAGAATGAGTTACAATGAGCAGTTCTTC

clone size: -
J gene: TRBJ2-1
D gene: -
V gene: TRBV10-3
CDR3 protein: CAISLGNELFF
CDR3 DNA: TGTGCCATCAGTCTTGGCAATGAGCTGTTTTTC

clone size: -
J gene: TRBJ2-3
D gene: -
V gene: TRBV6-1
CDR3 protein: CASRRSPMAGQAGNTEKQYF
CDR3 DNA: TGTGCCAGCAGACGATCCCCTATGGCGGGGCAGGCTGGGAACACAGAGAAGCAGTATTTT

clone size: -
J gene: TRBJ2-3
D gene: -
V gene: TRBV4-1
CDR3 protein: CASRGDGGRLGGARVDTQYF
CDR3 DNA: TGCGCCAGCAGGGGAGATGGGGGGCGATTAGGGGGAGCACGGGTAGATACGCAGTATTTT

clone size: -
J gene: TRBJ2-4
D gene: TRBD1
V gene: TRBV7-9
CDR3 protein: CASSPPTGSGAKNIQYF
CDR3 DNA: TGTGCCAGCAGCCCCCCGACAGGGTCGGGAGCCAAAAACATTCAGTACTTC

clone size: few
J gene: TRBJ2-4
D gene: -
V gene: TRBV7-2
CDR3 protein: CASSHDRRGLENIQYF
CDR3 DNA: TGTGCCAGCAGCCATGATAGGCGGGGGCTTGAAAACATTCAGTACTTC

clone size: few
J gene: TRBJ2-3
D gene: TRBD2
V gene: TRBV6-4
CDR3 protein: CASRALAGADTQYF
CDR3 DNA: TGTGCCAGCAGGGCCCTAGCGGGGGCAGATACGCAGTATTTT

clone size: many
J gene: TRBJ2-3
D gene: TRBD1
V gene: TRBV6-5
CDR3 protein: CASSSVLQGGTDTQYF
CDR3 DNA: TGTGCCAGCAGTTCAGTTCTACAGGGGGGCACAGATACGCAGTATTTT

clone size: -
J gene: TRBJ2-3
D gene: -
V gene: TRBV7-2
CDR3 protein: CALGLQPVSTETQYF
CDR3 DNA: TGTGCCCTGGGCCTCCAGCCCGTGAGCACCGAGACGCAGTATTTT

clone size: -
J gene: TRBJ2-1
D gene: -
V gene: TRBV6-2/TRBV6-3
CDR3 protein: CASSRNYFPGEQFF
CDR3 DNA: TGTGCCAGCAGCAGAAACTACTTTCCGGGGGAGCAGTTCTTC

clone size: -
J gene: TRBJ2-5
D gene: -
V gene: TRBV10-3
CDR3 protein: CAAGVGGSDQETQYF
CDR3 DNA: TGTGCCGCGGGTGTGGGGGGCAGTGACCAAGAGACCCAGTACTTC

clone size: -
J gene: TRBJ2-3
D gene: -
V gene: TRBV6-1
CDR3 protein: CASSRDPRGGYQDTQYF
CDR3 DNA: TGTGCCAGCAGTAGAGACCCCAGGGGCGGATACCAAGATACCCAGTATTTT

clone size: many
J gene: TRBJ2-7
D gene: TRBD1
V gene: TRBV6-2/TRBV6-3
CDR3 protein: CASRDGDSVYEQYF
CDR3 DNA: TGTGCCAGCAGGGATGGGGACAGCGTATACGAGCAGTACTTC

clone size: -
J gene: TRBJ2-2
D gene: TRBD1
V gene: TRBV27
CDR3 protein: CASRGQGETEELYF
CDR3 DNA: TGTGCCAGCAGGGGACAGGGGGAGACCGAGGAGCTGTATTTT

clone size: medium-sized
J gene: TRBJ2-7
D gene: -
V gene: TRBV27
CDR3 protein: CASSLAGTYEQYF
CDR3 DNA: TGTGCCAGCAGTTTGGCGGGAACCTACGAGCAGTACTTC

clone size: -
J gene: TRBJ2-7
D gene: TRBD2
V gene: TRBV6-1
CDR3 protein: CASRTGLAGSYEQYF
CDR3 DNA: TGTGCCAGCAGAACCGGACTAGCGGGCTCCTACGAGCAGTACTTC

clone size: -
J gene: TRBJ2-4
D gene: -
V gene: TRBV10-3
CDR3 protein: CAAAHESGGSNMQYF
CDR3 DNA: TGTGCCGCCGCTCATGAGAGCGGAGGATCAAATATGCAGTACTTT

clone size: few
J gene: TRBJ2-1
D gene: -
V gene: TRBV6-1
CDR3 protein: CASSGQPFNEQFF
CDR3 DNA: TGTGCCAGCAGTGGTCAACCTTTCAATGAGCAGTTCTTC